Listed below are T cell receptor beta chains from one sample, sequenced in a study of T cell responses to AZD1222 COVID-19 vaccine. TCRdb's table, derived via immunoSEQ multiplex PCR, lists solely in-frame clones and lacks some. The repertoire holds approximately 89,000 clones, with about 88% as singletons. Sequencing used peripheral blood, obtained on day 0 of AZD1222 vaccination. The source of these receptors is an adult in good health. Both conserved end residues are part of each CDR3. A D gene is named only where the DNA matches it firmly. Expanded clones get a size class; other rows say once, few or many, or leave the size out.

d_call	cdr3_length	v_call	j_call	clone_size	cdr3_nt	cdr3_aa
-	15	TRBV28	TRBJ1-6	-	TGTGCCAGCAGTTTCCAACTAAGTGAGTTATCACCCCTCCACTTT	CASSFQLSELSPLHF
TRBD1	14	TRBV6-5	TRBJ2-7	-	TGTGCCAGCAGACGACAAGGGACAGGAAACGAGCAGTACTTC	CASRRQGTGNEQYF
-	17	TRBV20-1	TRBJ2-3	-	TGCAGTGCTAGTGGTTCGTTAGGGGGGGCACGCACAGATACGCAGTATTTT	CSASGSLGGARTDTQYF
-	15	TRBV5-1	TRBJ2-1	-	TGCGCCAGCAGCTTGGTTGTTCCGACAAACAATGAGCAGTTCTTC	CASSLVVPTNNEQFF
-	13	TRBV18	TRBJ1-1	-	TGTGCCAGCTCAGCTACAATGAACACTGAAGCTTTCTTT	CASSATMNTEAFF
TRBD1	13	TRBV19	TRBJ2-2	-	TGTGCCAGTACGGACAGGCACACCGGGGAGCTGTTTTTT	CASTDRHTGELFF
TRBD1	15	TRBV5-6	TRBJ1-1	-	TGTGCCAGCAGCTCCTTAAGACAGGGGAGGACTGAAGCTTTCTTT	CASSSLRQGRTEAFF
-	16	TRBV3-1/TRBV3-2	TRBJ1-4	-	TGTGCCAGCAGCCTCAGTTCCGGTGCAACTAATGAAAAACTGTTTTTT	CASSLSSGATNEKLFF
-	14	TRBV5-6	TRBJ1-2	once	TGTGCCAGCTGTAAGAACCTCAGAAACTATGGCTACACCTTC	CASCKNLRNYGYTF
-	17	TRBV30	TRBJ1-6	-	TGTGCCTGGAGGTCCCCAGGGGCCCTCCTTTATAATTCACCCCTCCACTTT	CAWRSPGALLYNSPLHF
TRBD1	14	TRBV5-1	TRBJ2-1	-	TGCGCCAGCAGCCCAGCGACAGGGTACAATGAGCAGTTCTTC	CASSPATGYNEQFF
-	14	TRBV19	TRBJ1-1	-	TGTGCCAGTTCCAAAGGGGGAGGAGACACTGAAGCTTTCTTT	CASSKGGGDTEAFF
-	15	TRBV2	TRBJ2-3	-	TGTGCCAGCGATCAGCTCGGGGGAACCACAGATACGCAGTATTTT	CASDQLGGTTDTQYF
TRBD1	15	TRBV13	TRBJ1-3	-	TGTGCCAGCAGCTTAGGTGGGGACAGGGGAAACACCATATATTTT	CASSLGGDRGNTIYF
-	12	TRBV10-3	TRBJ1-4	-	TGTGCCATCCGGGACGTAGACGAAAAACTGTTTTTT	CAIRDVDEKLFF
-	13	TRBV30	TRBJ1-5	-	TGTGCCTGGAGTGTAGGGGTGCAGCAGCCCCAGCATTTT	CAWSVGVQQPQHF
-	14	TRBV27	TRBJ1-1	-	TGTGCCAGCAGTGACCGACAGCTGAACACTGAAGCTTTCTTT	CASSDRQLNTEAFF
-	16	TRBV9	TRBJ1-4	-	TGTGCCAGCAGCTTCCCAGGGGCCCCTGAGGGTGAAAAACTGTTTTTT	CASSFPGAPEGEKLFF
-	18	TRBV30	TRBJ2-1	-	TGTGCCTGGTCTCCCAGTCGGGGTAGCGCGACCTCCTACAATGAGCAGTTCTTC	CAWSPSRGSATSYNEQFF
TRBD1	12	TRBV4-3	TRBJ1-2	-	TGCGCCAGCAGTCTAGACAGGGGCCCCTACACCTTC	CASSLDRGPYTF
-	13	TRBV24-1	TRBJ1-5	few	TGTGCCACCAGTGATCATAGCAATCAGCCCCAGCATTTT	CATSDHSNQPQHF
-	13	TRBV19	TRBJ2-2	-	TGTGCCAGTAGCCCCGGGGGCACCGGGGAGCTGTTTTTT	CASSPGGTGELFF
-	17	TRBV7-9	TRBJ2-1	once	TGTGCCAGCAGCTTACAAGGGTTAGGGGTCGGCCAAGAGGAGCAGTTCTTC	CASSLQGLGVGQEEQFF
TRBD1	13	TRBV19	TRBJ2-7	-	TGTGCCAGTAGTAAGGACAGGGACGGCGAGCAGTACTTC	CASSKDRDGEQYF
TRBD1	14	TRBV11-2	TRBJ1-5	once	TGTGCCAGCAGTAAACAGGGGAGCAATCAGCCCCAGCATTTT	CASSKQGSNQPQHF
-	12	TRBV7-2	TRBJ1-6	-	TGTGCCAGCAGAGGGGGAGGGTTCATCCTCCACTTT	CASRGGGFILHF
-	13	TRBV9	TRBJ1-5	-	TGTGCCAGCAGCGTAAGTGGTTCTCAGCCCCAGCATTTT	CASSVSGSQPQHF
-	15	TRBV30	TRBJ1-4	-	TGTGCCTGGAGTCTGAGGGGCCCGGGGAATGAAAAACTGTTTTTT	CAWSLRGPGNEKLFF
-	15	TRBV5-1	TRBJ1-1	-	TGCGCCAGCAGCTTGGGGGACACCCTGAACACTGAAGCTTTCTTT	CASSLGDTLNTEAFF
TRBD1	14	TRBV7-9	TRBJ1-6	few	TGTGCCAGCAGCGTCGGACAGGAAAATTCACCCCTCCACTTT	CASSVGQENSPLHF
-	14	TRBV6-5	TRBJ1-1	-	TGTGCCAGCAGTTACGGGCTAAGAGGAGTTGAAGCTTTCTTT	CASSYGLRGVEAFF
TRBD1	15	TRBV30	TRBJ2-7	-	TGTGCCTGGAGTGCCTCCAGGACAGGGGCCTACGAGCAGTACTTC	CAWSASRTGAYEQYF
-	12	TRBV29-1	TRBJ2-3	-	TGCAGCCCTGTGAAGAGCACAGATACGCAGTATTTT	CSPVKSTDTQYF
-	14	TRBV9	TRBJ1-6	-	TGTGCCAGCAGCGTAGTTGGCGATAATTCACCCCTCCACTTT	CASSVVGDNSPLHF
-	13	TRBV3-1/TRBV3-2	TRBJ2-7	-	TGTGCCAGCAGCCAAGTAACCTCCTACGAGCAGTACTTC	CASSQVTSYEQYF
TRBD1	13	TRBV29-1	TRBJ2-2	-	TGCAGCGTGGACAGGGGGCGGTCCGGGGAGCTGTTTTTT	CSVDRGRSGELFF
-	15	TRBV14	TRBJ2-5	-	TGTGCCAGCAGCCAAGATCGGCGGATGGGAGAGACCCAGTACTTC	CASSQDRRMGETQYF
TRBD1	13	TRBV12-3/TRBV12-4	TRBJ1-2	-	TGTGCCAGCAGTTTCGGGACAGACTATGGCTACACCTTC	CASSFGTDYGYTF
-	14	TRBV30	TRBJ2-3	-	TGTGCCTGGCGGCAGCTCATCCTCCCGAGTGCGCAGTATTTT	CAWRQLILPSAQYF
-	12	TRBV7-9	TRBJ2-3	-	TGTGCCAGCAGCTTCAAATCAGATACGCAGTATTTT	CASSFKSDTQYF
TRBD1	16	TRBV6-5	TRBJ1-1	-	TGTGCCAGCAGTTACGTCAGGACAGGGCTAAAAGGTGAAGCTTTCTTT	CASSYVRTGLKGEAFF
-	12	TRBV28	TRBJ1-2	-	TGTGCCAGCAGTTTAATCCGGGGTGGCTACACCTTC	CASSLIRGGYTF
TRBD2	15	TRBV10-3	TRBJ2-1	-	TGTGCCATCAGGCCCGGGACTAGCGGTTACAATGAGCAGTTCTTC	CAIRPGTSGYNEQFF
-	16	TRBV21-1	TRBJ2-5	once	TGTGCCAGCAGCAAAGCGGTGGGGGGGACGCAAGAGACCCAGTACTTC	CASSKAVGGTQETQYF
-	15	TRBV2	TRBJ1-2	-	TGTGCCAGCAGTGAAGCGCGCGGCCTTCGCTATGGCTACACCTTC	CASSEARGLRYGYTF
-	15	TRBV3-1/TRBV3-2	TRBJ1-4	-	TGTGCCAGCAGCCAAGTAGGACTGCATAATGAAAAACTGTTTTTT	CASSQVGLHNEKLFF
-	14	TRBV6-1	TRBJ1-1	-	TGTGCCAGCAGTGAAGCCTCAGCATACACTGAAGCTTTCTTT	CASSEASAYTEAFF
-	17	TRBV27	TRBJ1-1	-	TGTGCCAGCAGAAGTGGGCCTCGGGGGGTCCGGAACACTGAAGCTTTCTTT	CASRSGPRGVRNTEAFF
TRBD1	15	TRBV27	TRBJ2-1	-	TGTGCCAGCAGTTCTCCGGGACAGGGGTACAATGAGCAGTTCTTC	CASSSPGQGYNEQFF
-	15	TRBV15	TRBJ1-3	-	TGTGCCACCAGCAGAGATTTGGGGGCTGGAAACACCATATATTTT	CATSRDLGAGNTIYF
-	14	TRBV29-1	TRBJ2-1	once	TGCAGCGTTGGGGAGGGTACAGGGCGTTATGAGCAGTTCTTC	CSVGEGTGRYEQFF
-	12	TRBV25-1	TRBJ1-2	-	TGTGCCAGCAGCTCTCGGTCCGCCCGGGTCACCTTC	CASSSRSARVTF
-	14	TRBV28	TRBJ1-2	-	TGTGCCAGCAGGACGGCAGGAGTATCCTATGGCTACACCTTC	CASRTAGVSYGYTF
-	13	TRBV12-3/TRBV12-4	TRBJ1-4	-	TGTGCCAGCAGACGGCCTACCGGGGAAAAACTGTTTTTT	CASRRPTGEKLFF
-	13	TRBV12-3/TRBV12-4	TRBJ1-5	-	TGTGCCAGCAGTTTGTCAGACAATCAGCCCCAGCATTTT	CASSLSDNQPQHF
-	14	TRBV6-5	TRBJ2-1	-	TGTGCCAGCAGTTACGATGGGGCAGGAAATGAGCAGTTCTTC	CASSYDGAGNEQFF
-	17	TRBV24-1	TRBJ1-1	-	TGTGCCACCAATAAGGGCCACAGCAAACGAGTGAACACTGAAGCTTTCTTT	CATNKGHSKRVNTEAFF
-	13	TRBV25-1	TRBJ1-2	-	TGTGCCAGCAGTGAGGCAGGGATCTATGGCTACACCTTC	CASSEAGIYGYTF
-	14	TRBV10-2	TRBJ1-1	-	TGCGCCAGCAGTGAGCGGAGCAGGGTAGAGAAAGCTTTCTTT	CASSERSRVEKAFF
-	14	TRBV6-5	TRBJ2-5	-	TGTGCCAGCAGTTACTCGAAGGGGGGAGAGACCCAGTACTTC	CASSYSKGGETQYF